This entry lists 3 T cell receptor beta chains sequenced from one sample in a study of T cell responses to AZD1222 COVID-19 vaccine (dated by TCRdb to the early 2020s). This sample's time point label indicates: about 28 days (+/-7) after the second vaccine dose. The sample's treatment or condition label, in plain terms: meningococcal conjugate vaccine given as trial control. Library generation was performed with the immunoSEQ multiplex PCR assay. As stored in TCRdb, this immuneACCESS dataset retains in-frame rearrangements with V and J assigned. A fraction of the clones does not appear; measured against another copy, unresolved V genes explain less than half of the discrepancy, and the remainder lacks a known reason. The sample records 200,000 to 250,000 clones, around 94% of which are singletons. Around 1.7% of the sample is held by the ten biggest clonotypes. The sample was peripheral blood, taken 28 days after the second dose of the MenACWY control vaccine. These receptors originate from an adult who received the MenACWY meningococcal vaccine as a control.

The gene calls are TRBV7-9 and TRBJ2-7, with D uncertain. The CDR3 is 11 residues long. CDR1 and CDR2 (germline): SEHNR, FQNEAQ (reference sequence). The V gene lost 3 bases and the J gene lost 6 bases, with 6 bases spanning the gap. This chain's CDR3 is CASSFGREQYF. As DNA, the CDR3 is TGTGCCAGCAGCTTCGGGCGCGAGCAGTACTTC.

The CDR3 sequence is CASSVPIAGLNTGELFF. The CDR3 DNA follows: TGTGCCAGCAGCGTACCTATAGCGGGGCTGAACACCGGGGAGCTGTTTTTT. V and J are TRBV7-8 and TRBJ2-2, with 8 bases matching TRBD2. The germline CDR1 and CDR2 sequences are SGHVS and FQNEAQ. V lost 5 bases, J lost 1 base, and 9 bases stayed unmatched. The CDR3 runs to 17 residues.

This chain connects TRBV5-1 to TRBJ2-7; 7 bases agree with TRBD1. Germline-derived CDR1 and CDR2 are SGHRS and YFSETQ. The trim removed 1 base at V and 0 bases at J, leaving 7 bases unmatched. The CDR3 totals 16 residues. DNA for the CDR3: TGCGCCAGCAGCTTGCCCCGGGACAGTAGCTCCTACGAGCAGTACTTC. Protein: CASSLPRDSSSYEQYF.